The 18 T cell receptor beta chains presented below share a single source sample, sequenced in a study of blood T cell repertoires in COVID-19. The repertoire was sequenced with immunoSEQ multiplex PCR; TCRdb's copy has only in-frame clones and lacks some. The table lists some 250,000 clones, approximately 90% of them singletons. Sequenced material: peripheral blood. The origin of the receptors is a man aged 60 to 69 who had recovered from COVID-19.

V and J are TRBV5-4 and TRBJ2-1, with TRBD1 as a possible D gene (6 bases). CDR1 is SGHNT, CDR2 YYREEE, per germline (reference sequence). This CDR3 region has 13 residues. V was shortened by 2 bases and J by 10 bases, with 13 bases between the two germline ends. In DNA, the CDR3 is TGTGCCAGCAGCTTTCAGGGGCGGTTGGAGCAGTTCTTC. The encoded protein is CASSFQGRLEQFF.

The CDR3 reads CASREGQGVEQFF. CDR3 DNA: TGTGCCAGCAGAGAGGGACAGGGGGTTGAGCAGTTCTTC. The V and J genes are TRBV6-6 and TRBJ2-1, with 11 bases aligning to TRBD1. The CDR3 extends over 13 amino acids. Germline CDR1 and CDR2: MNHNY and SVGAGI (reference sequence). With V trimmed by 6 bases and J by 9 bases, 4 bases remained unmatched.

Points on this clone: This sample also contains other DNA sequences that code for the same CDR3. The V call is TRBV30, the J call TRBJ1-5; D remains unclear. The V end lost 0 bases, the J end lost 5 bases, and 8 bases lay between the germline ends. The CDR3 is 13 amino acids. In germline, CDR1 is GTSNPN, CDR2 SVGIG (reference sequence). The CDR3 DNA reads as TGTGCCTGGAGTGTACGGGAAGATCAGCCCCAGCATTTT. Its translation: CAWSVREDQPQHF.

This CDR3 reads CASSVTDNYGYTF. In DNA, the CDR3 is TGTGCCAGCTCAGTTACAGATAACTATGGCTACACCTTC. The chain links TRBV18 to TRBJ1-2; D is ambiguous. This CDR3 comprises 13 residues. Germline loops: CDR1 KGHSH, CDR2 LQKENI. V lost 5 bases and J 1 base, leaving 8 bases between the germline ends.

The gene calls are TRBV2 and TRBJ1-1, with D unclear. V was pared by 8 bases and J by 3 bases, with 13 bases between. Per germline, CDR1 SNHLY and CDR2 FYNNEI. This CDR3 has 13 amino acids. The CDR3 nucleotides read TGTGCCAGCGCGACCCTGGCGGACACTGAAGCTTTCTTT. The encoded protein is CASATLADTEAFF.

The V and J genes are TRBV6-6 and TRBJ2-2; 7 positions match TRBD2. CDR3 length: 16 residues. The V segment lost 5 bases and the J segment 5 bases; nucleotides outside the gene matches: 11. In germline, CDR1 is MNHNY, CDR2 SVGAGI (reference sequence). In DNA form, the CDR3 reads TGTGCCAGCAGTACACCCCGGGGGGAAGGGACCGGGGAGCTGTTTTTT. This sequence encodes CASSTPRGEGTGELFF.

This sequence joins TRBV6-6 and TRBJ2-3; tentative D call: TRBD1 (6 bases). CDR1 is MNHNY and CDR2 is SVGAGI in the germline V gene (reference sequence). V lost 3 bases, J lost 5 bases, and 15 bases lay in between. This CDR3 is built from 15 residues. The chain's CDR3 is CASSYRAGVQDTQYF. CDR3 nucleotides: TGTGCCAGCAGTTATCGCGCAGGGGTGCAAGATACGCAGTATTTT.

The V and J genes are TRBV27 and TRBJ2-7; TRBD2 matches at 10 bases. The germline gives CDR1 MNHEY, CDR2 SMNVEV (reference sequence). The junction had 4 bases not matched to a gene; V was cut back by 3 bases and J by 2 bases. The CDR3 covers 15 residues. The CDR3 protein is CASSFLAGGTYEQYF. The CDR3 region has the DNA TGTGCCAGCAGTTTTTTAGCGGGGGGTACCTACGAGCAGTACTTC.

This chain links TRBV10-3 with TRBJ1-2; weak D call: TRBD1 (6 bases). Germline CDR1 and CDR2: ENHRY and SYGVKD. This CDR3 is 15 amino acids long. Trimming left V 3 bases short and J 0 bases short, with 11 bases between. The CDR3, as DNA: TGTGCCATCAGTGAAACACAGGGAACTAACTATGGCTACACCTTC. This codes for CAISETQGTNYGYTF.

This clone was observed once. CDR3 coding DNA: TGCGCCAGCAGCCCTCAAAGTAGCGGGGGGAATGAGCAGTTCTTC. Translating gives CASSPQSSGGNEQFF. The V call is TRBV5-1, the J call TRBJ2-1; the match to TRBD2 covers 10 bases. J lost 7 bases, V lost 4 bases, and 8 bases had no gene match. The germline V gene has CDR1 SGHRS and CDR2 YFSETQ. The CDR3 consists of 15 residues. The full variable domain, rest sourced from reference TRBV5-1 and TRBJ2-1, is KAGVTQTPRYLIKTRGQQVTLSCSPISGHRSVSWYQQTPGQGLQFLFEYFSETQRNKGNFPGRFSGRQFSNSRSEMNVSTLELGDSALYLCASSPQSSGGNEQFFGPGTRLTVL.

The chain recombines TRBV27 with TRBJ2-7, with D perhaps matching TRBD2 (5 bases). CDR3 size: 14 residues. The V gene lost 0 bases and the J gene lost 6 bases, with 12 bases spanning the gap. The germline V gene has CDR1 MNHEY and CDR2 SMNVEV (reference sequence). The DNA of the CDR3 is TGTGCCAGCAGTTTATCTCCGGGGAGCGTCGAGCAGTACTTC. It codes for CASSLSPGSVEQYF.

CDR3 coding DNA: TGTGCCAGCAGCTACCGGGACAACTCCTACGAGCAGTACTTC. Amino acid sequence: CASSYRDNSYEQYF. The chain employs TRBV7-2 and TRBJ2-7; D perhaps matches TRBD1 (6 bases). Germline lookup yields CDR1 SGHTA and CDR2 FQGNSA. Trimming cost V 4 bases and J 0 bases, with 10 bases left between them. The CDR3 runs to 14 residues.

The chain carries TRBV21-1 and TRBJ2-7; the table names TRBD1, a call not compared with the DNA. TRBV21-1 is noted as a pseudogene. This CDR3 is built from 16 residues. The CDR3 sequence is CASSKSAQGGRYEQYF. DNA of the CDR3: TGTGCCAGCAGCAAATCGGCCCAGGGGGGAAGGTACGAGCAGTACTTC.

The chain carries TRBV5-1 and TRBJ2-3; unclear D gene. Germline V lookup: CDR1 SGHRS, CDR2 YFSETQ. The germline V and J ends were trimmed by 0 bases and 4 bases, with 9 bases remaining between them. The CDR3 length is 14 residues. In nucleotides, the CDR3 is TGCGCCAGCAGCTTGGACCTAGTGGCAGATACGCAGTATTTT. It translates to CASSLDLVADTQYF. The complete variable domain, with remaining parts taken from reference TRBV5-1 and TRBJ2-3, reads KAGVTQTPRYLIKTRGQQVTLSCSPISGHRSVSWYQQTPGQGLQFLFEYFSETQRNKGNFPGRFSGRQFSNSRSEMNVSTLELGDSALYLCASSLDLVADTQYFGPGTRLTVL.

This rearrangement joins TRBV7-8 to TRBJ2-6; tentatively, D is TRBD1 (6 bases). The CDR3 covers 16 residues. From germline, CDR1 is SGHVS and CDR2 FQNEAQ. The V end was cut by 6 bases, the J end by 0 bases, with 12 bases between. The CDR3 nucleotides read TGTGCCAGCAGGGCCCAGGGGCGCTCTGGGGCCAACGTCCTGACTTTC. It specifies CASRAQGRSGANVLTF.

The rearrangement uses TRBV5-1 and TRBJ2-5; 9 nucleotides align to TRBD2. Trimming cost V 6 bases and J 2 bases; bases outside gene matches: 14. This CDR3 region has 17 residues. Germline V CDR1 and CDR2: SGHRS, YFSETQ. In nucleotides, the CDR3 is TGCGCCAGCAAACCCCATGCCCTAGCGGGGAATCAAGAGACCCAGTACTTC. Protein product: CASKPHALAGNQETQYF.

For the CDR3, the DNA is TGTGCCAGCACCAAAAACAGGGGACGGGACACTGAAGCTTTCTTT. It codes for CASTKNRGRDTEAFF. The genes are TRBV28 and TRBJ1-1; 7 positions agree with TRBD1. Unmatched junction bases numbered 11, after V lost 7 bases and J lost 3 bases. The CDR3 totals 15 residues. CDR1 and CDR2 (germline): MDHEN, SYDVKM.

The chain recombines TRBV11-2 with TRBJ2-7; D perhaps matches TRBD2 (6 bases). Germline CDR1 and CDR2: SGHAT and FQNNGV. The V end was cut by 5 bases, the J end by 2 bases, with 13 bases between. The CDR3 is 14 amino acids. The CDR3: CASSPPAGPYEQYF. The CDR3 DNA reads as TGTGCCAGCAGCCCCCCTGCGGGGCCCTACGAGCAGTACTTC.